These 5 T cell receptor beta chains came from one sample sequenced in a study of shared clonotypes between healthy human individuals. The assay was immunoSEQ multiplex PCR, and TCRdb's table has in-frame clones only and misses some. The table includes 950,000 to 1,300,000 clones, under 80% detected once. Material for sequencing was memory CD4+ T cells sorted from blood. Sample subset: CD45RA-negative fraction. Receptors were obtained from a man aged 18 to 29 in good health.

The gene calls are TRBV9 and TRBJ1-4; 8 bases line up with TRBD1. J gave up 5 bases and V 0 bases, and 3 bases lay outside the gene matches. The length of the CDR3 is 15 residues. The V gene's germline CDR1 is SGDLS and CDR2 YYNGEE. CDR3 sequence: CASSVGAGGNEKLFF. In nucleotides, the CDR3 is TGTGCCAGCAGCGTAGGGGCAGGGGGCAATGAAAAACTGTTTTTT.

As concerns this clone: This specimen includes other DNA sequences encoding the same CDR3. The gene calls are TRBV30 and TRBJ2-3; D gene uncertain. CDR1 GTSNPN and CDR2 SVGIG come from the germline V gene (reference sequence). V lost 4 bases to trimming and J lost 4 bases, with 6 bases between them. The CDR3 is 11 amino acids. CDR3 sequence reads: CAWTGADTQYF. DNA of the CDR3: TGTGCCTGGACAGGAGCAGATACGCAGTATTTT.

The CDR3 DNA reads TGTGCCAGCAGCTTAATGCAGGAGGATTCACCCCTCCACTTT. It codes for CASSLMQEDSPLHF. The chain couples TRBV7-2 to TRBJ1-6; unclear D gene. The V gene lost 2 bases and the J gene lost 8 bases, with 10 bases spanning the gap. The germline gives CDR1 SGHTA, CDR2 FQGNSA. The CDR3 has 14 amino acids. The full variable domain, completed using reference TRBV7-2 and TRBJ1-6, is GAGVSQSPSNKVTEKGKDVELRCDPISGHTALYWYRQSLGQGLEFLIYFQGNSAPDKSGLPSDRFSAERTGGSVSTLTIQRTQQEDSAVYLCASSLMQEDSPLHFGNGTRLTVT.

The chain carries TRBV7-9 and TRBJ2-3, with D possibly being TRBD1 or TRBD2 (5 bases each). The CDR3 consists of 13 residues. The V end lost 8 bases, the J end lost 12 bases, and 21 bases lay between the germline ends. Germline V gene lookup returns CDR1 SEHNR and CDR2 FQNEAQ (reference sequence). CDR3 residues: CASRAGVGDHQYF. DNA of the CDR3: TGTGCCAGCCGCGCCGGTGTAGGGGACCACCAGTATTTT.

The chain recombines TRBV12-5 with TRBJ1-1; D ambiguous. Looked up from germline, CDR1 is LGHNT and CDR2 is FRNRAP. This CDR3 spans 15 amino acids. V was shortened by 0 bases and J by 6 bases, with 14 bases between the two germline ends. The CDR3 spells CASGLVYWGGPEAFF. In DNA, the CDR3 is TGTGCTAGTGGTTTGGTATATTGGGGAGGCCCTGAAGCTTTCTTT.